These T cell receptor beta chains were read from a single sample in a study of early T cells in non-severe SARS-CoV-2 infection. TCRdb recomputed calls from the 5' RACE reads with MiXCR, one row per CDR3 protein. The table lists roughly 64,000 distinct CDR3 sequences, around 10% of them singletons. The starting material was whole blood, obtained at baseline. Receptors originate from an adult who was a healthcare worker with PCR-confirmed SARS-CoV-2 infection or an uninfected control (not recorded which). Both conserved end residues are part of each CDR3. The D gene is left open where the match is weak. Not every row has a clone size; where given, it reads once, few, many or a size class.

D gene | J gene | clone size | V gene | CDR3 protein | CDR3 DNA
. | TRBJ1-2 | . | TRBV4-1 | CASSQDAAGVDYGYTF | TGCGCCAGCAGCCAAGATGCGGCAGGGGTAGACTATGGCTACACCTTC
. | TRBJ2-7 | few | TRBV20-1 | CSARLSGYEQYF | TGCAGTGCTAGGTTGTCGGGGTACGAGCAGTACTTC
TRBD2 | TRBJ2-7 | many | TRBV12-3/TRBV12-4 | CASSTGGAYEQYF | TGTGCCAGCAGCACGGGGGGGGCCTACGAGCAGTACTTC
. | TRBJ2-2 | . | TRBV11-2 | CASSRGSGELFF | TGTGCCAGCAGCAGGGGGAGCGGGGAGCTGTTTTTT
. | TRBJ1-2 | . | TRBV28 | CASSLRGGSRNYGYTF | TGTGCCAGCAGTTTAAGAGGAGGCAGTCGGAACTATGGCTACACCTTC
. | TRBJ2-4 | . | TRBV12-3/TRBV12-4 | CASSLGSRAKNIQYF | TGTGCCAGCAGTTTGGGGTCCAGAGCCAAAAACATTCAGTACTTC
. | TRBJ1-2 | . | TRBV10-3 | CAISDSQGNYGYTF | TGTGCCATCAGTGATTCGCAGGGGAACTATGGCTACACCTTC
. | TRBJ1-1 | . | TRBV20-1 | CSATKDGRRGTEAFF | TGCAGTGCTACTAAGGACGGCCGAAGGGGCACTGAAGCTTTCTTT
TRBD1 | TRBJ2-7 | . | TRBV20-1 | CSARKDRGYEQYF | TGCAGTGCTAGAAAGGACAGGGGCTACGAGCAGTACTTC
. | TRBJ1-4 | few | TRBV20-1 | CSATFPTNEKLFF | TGCAGTGCTACGTTTCCAACTAATGAAAAACTGTTTTTT
TRBD1 | TRBJ1-2 | many | TRBV2 | CASSEAHDRARTF | TGTGCCAGCAGTGAAGCGCACGACAGGGCCCGCACCTTC